These 10 T cell receptor beta chains were sequenced from one sample in a study of T-cell reconstitution after alpha-beta-depleted transplantation in children. For TCRbeta, the library was prepared with unique molecular identifiers. TCRdb re-derived calls from the PCR reads in MiXCR, one entry per CDR3 protein. The sample includes 500,000 or so distinct CDR3 sequences, 32% of them seen just once. The source material was PBMCs from the stem cell graft donor, sampled from the stem cell graft. The origin of the receptors is a human donor who donated a stem cell graft to a child with aplastic anemia.

The chain links TRBV28 to TRBJ2-1; 9 nucleotides agree with TRBD2. Germline loops: CDR1 MDHEN, CDR2 SYDVKM. The CDR3 is 15 amino acids. Trimming cost V 5 bases and J 6 bases; bases outside gene matches: 8. The DNA of the CDR3 is TGTGCCAGCAGTGTGCGGGAGGGAGTCATCAATGAGCAGTTCTTC. Protein: CASSVREGVINEQFF. The full variable domain, with the rest looked up from reference TRBV28 and TRBJ2-1, is DVKVTQSSRYLVKRTGEKVFLECVQDMDHENMFWYRQDPGLGLRLIYFSYDVKMKEKGDIPEGYSVSREKKERFSLILESASTNQTSMYLCASSVREGVINEQFFGPGTRLTVL.

The chain is built from TRBV16 and TRBJ2-7; 7 bases agree with TRBD1. Trimming at V came to 3 bases and at J to 6 bases, leaving 2 bases not matched to a gene. There are 12 residues in the CDR3. Looked up from germline, CDR1 is KGHSY and CDR2 is FQNENV. The CDR3 sequence: CASSQAGGEQYF. The CDR3 nucleotides read TGTGCCAGCAGCCAGGCAGGGGGCGAGCAGTACTTC.

CDR3 DNA sequence: TGTGCCAGCAGCCAAGTTAACCCTGGCCCGGGACAGCGGATTGAAGCTTTCTTT. It is translated as CASSQVNPGPGQRIEAFF. The V gene is TRBV3-1, the J gene TRBJ1-1, with 7 bases matching TRBD1. Trimming at V came to 1 base and at J to 7 bases, leaving 18 bases not matched to a gene. This CDR3 has 18 residues. Germline CDR1 LGHDT, CDR2 YNNKEL (reference sequence). The full variable domain, completed using reference TRBV3-1 and TRBJ1-1, is DTAVSQTPKYLVTQMGNDKSIKCEQNLGHDTMYWYKQDSKKFLKIMFSYNNKELIINETVPNRFSPKSPDKAHLNLHINSLELGDSAVYFCASSQVNPGPGQRIEAFFGQGTRLTVV.

This clonotype was detected once. V is TRBV5-1 and J is TRBJ1-3, with TRBD1 matching over 7 bases. V lost 4 bases to trimming and J lost 0 bases; unmatched junction nucleotides: 4. The CDR3 runs to 15 residues. Germline-derived CDR1 and CDR2 are SGHRS and YFSETQ. CDR3 bases: TGCGCCAGCAGCGCGCGACAGGGCTCTGGAAACACCATATATTTT. It encodes CASSARQGSGNTIYF.

The genes are TRBV6-4 and TRBJ1-1; D is uncertain. CDR1 MRHNA and CDR2 SNTAGT come from the germline V gene. This CDR3 has 13 residues. The V gene lost 6 bases and the J gene lost 6 bases, with 14 bases spanning the gap. Written as DNA, the CDR3 is TGTGCCAGCAGCACCGATTTAGGCGCTGAAGCTTTCTTT. Translation gives CASSTDLGAEAFF.

The rearrangement joins TRBV29-1 to TRBJ2-1, with 10 bases aligning to TRBD1. V was clipped by 7 bases and J by 3 bases; unmatched bases: 3. Germline CDR1 is SQVTM and CDR2 is ANQGSEA. The CDR3 sequence is 13 residues long. The DNA of the CDR3 is TGCAGCGGACAGGGGGCAAACTACAATGAGCAGTTCTTC. Translated, it gives CSGQGANYNEQFF.

The V call is TRBV24-1, the J call TRBJ2-3; tentative D call: TRBD2 (10 bases). The germline gives CDR1 KGHDR, CDR2 SFDVKD. The CDR3 runs to 20 residues. Trimming stripped 3 bases from V and 5 bases from J, with 29 bases between. CDR3 loop: CATSDHLGTGSGRALDTQYF. CDR3 sequence (DNA): TGTGCCACCAGTGATCATTTGGGGACAGGGAGCGGGAGGGCCCTAGATACGCAGTATTTT.

The sample holds a few counts of this clonotype. The chain couples TRBV7-2 to TRBJ1-4, with 9 bases aligning to TRBD1. Germline trimming cut 4 bases from V and 8 bases from J; bases unmatched to any gene: 8. In germline, CDR1 is SGHTA, CDR2 FQGNSA. The CDR3 extends over 15 amino acids. The CDR3 DNA is TGTGCCAGCAGCTCGACCGGGACAGGGAAGGAAAAACTGTTTTTT. Translated, it gives CASSSTGTGKEKLFF.

The chain links TRBV25-1 to TRBJ2-1, with 9 bases identical to TRBD2. This CDR3 has 14 residues. Looked up from germline, CDR1 is MGHDK and CDR2 is SYGVNS. Germline trimming cut 5 bases from V and 3 bases from J; bases unmatched to any gene: 2. CDR3 nucleotides: TGTGCCAGCAGTTCTAGCGGGAACTACAATGAGCAGTTCTTC. It is translated as CASSSSGNYNEQFF. Using reference TRBV25-1 and TRBJ2-1 for the parts outside the CDR3, the full variable domain is EADIYQTPRYLVIGTGKKITLECSQTMGHDKMYWYQQDPGMELHLIHYSYGVNSTEKGDLSSESTVSRIRTEHFPLTLESARPSHTSQYLCASSSSGNYNEQFFGPGTRLTVL.

This sequence joins TRBV28 and TRBJ2-5; D is unclear. This CDR3 is 16 amino acids long. V shed 4 bases and J shed 2 bases, with 17 bases lying between them. Germline CDR1 MDHEN, CDR2 SYDVKM. The CDR3 region has the DNA TGTGCCAGCAGTTCTATAAGGGTGACGAAACAAGAGACCCAGTACTTC. This codes for CASSSIRVTKQETQYF.